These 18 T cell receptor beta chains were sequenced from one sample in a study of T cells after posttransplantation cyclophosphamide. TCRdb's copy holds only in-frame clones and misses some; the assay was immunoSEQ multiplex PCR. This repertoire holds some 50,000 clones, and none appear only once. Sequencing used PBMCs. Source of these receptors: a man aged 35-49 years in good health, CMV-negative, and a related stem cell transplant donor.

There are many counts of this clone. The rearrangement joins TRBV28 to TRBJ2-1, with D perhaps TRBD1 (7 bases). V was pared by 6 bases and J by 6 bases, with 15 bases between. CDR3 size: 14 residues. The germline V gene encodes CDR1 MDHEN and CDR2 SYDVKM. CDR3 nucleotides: TGTGCCAGCAGGGATTGGAGGGGGCCCAATGAGCAGTTCTTC. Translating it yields CASRDWRGPNEQFF.

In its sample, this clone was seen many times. The DNA for the CDR3 is TGTGCCAGCTCCCCCCGGGAGTGGGAGCAGTTCTTC. Its translation is CASSPREWEQFF. The chain links TRBV18 to TRBJ2-1; D is possibly TRBD2 (6 bases). Deletions cut 6 bases from V and 10 bases from J, with 13 bases between. This CDR3 comprises 12 residues. Germline V gene sequence: CDR1 KGHSH, CDR2 LQKENI.

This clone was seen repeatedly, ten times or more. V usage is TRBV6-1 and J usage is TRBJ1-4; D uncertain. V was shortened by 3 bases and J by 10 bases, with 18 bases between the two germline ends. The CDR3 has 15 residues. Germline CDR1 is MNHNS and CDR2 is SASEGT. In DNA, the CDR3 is TGTGCCAGCAGTGAGGCGAGAGGGCGGATAGGAAAACTGTTTTTT. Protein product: CASSEARGRIGKLFF.

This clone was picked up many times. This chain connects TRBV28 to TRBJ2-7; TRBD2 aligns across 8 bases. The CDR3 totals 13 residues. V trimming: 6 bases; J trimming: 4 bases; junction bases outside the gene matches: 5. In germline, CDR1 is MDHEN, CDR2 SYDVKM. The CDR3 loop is CASRPGLGYEQYF. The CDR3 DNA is TGTGCCAGCAGACCGGGACTAGGATACGAGCAGTACTTC.

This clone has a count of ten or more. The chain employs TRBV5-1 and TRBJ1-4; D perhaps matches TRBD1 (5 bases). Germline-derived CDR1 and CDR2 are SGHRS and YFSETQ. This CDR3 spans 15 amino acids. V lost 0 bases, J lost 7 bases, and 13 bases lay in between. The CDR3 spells CASSLATGVGEKLFF. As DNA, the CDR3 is TGCGCCAGCAGCTTGGCCACGGGGGTCGGTGAAAAACTGTTTTTT.

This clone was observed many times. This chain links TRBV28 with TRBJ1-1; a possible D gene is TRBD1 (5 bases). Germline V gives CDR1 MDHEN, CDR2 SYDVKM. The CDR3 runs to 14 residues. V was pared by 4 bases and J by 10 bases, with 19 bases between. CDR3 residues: CASSSNQGGKAAFF. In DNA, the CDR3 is TGTGCCAGCAGTTCCAACCAGGGTGGAAAGGCAGCTTTCTTT.

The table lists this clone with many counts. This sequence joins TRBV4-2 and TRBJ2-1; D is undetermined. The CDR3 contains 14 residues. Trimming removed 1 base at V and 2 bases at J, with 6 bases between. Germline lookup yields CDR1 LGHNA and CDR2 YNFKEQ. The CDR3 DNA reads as TGTGCCAGCAGCCAAGCCCGCGCCTACAATGAGCAGTTCTTC. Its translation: CASSQARAYNEQFF.

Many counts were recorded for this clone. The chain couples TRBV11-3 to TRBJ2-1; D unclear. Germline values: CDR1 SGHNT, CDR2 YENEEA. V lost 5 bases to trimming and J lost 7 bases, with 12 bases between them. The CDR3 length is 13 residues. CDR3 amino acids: CASSLRPANEQFF. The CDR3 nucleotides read TGTGCCAGCAGCCTCCGTCCCGCGAATGAGCAGTTCTTC.

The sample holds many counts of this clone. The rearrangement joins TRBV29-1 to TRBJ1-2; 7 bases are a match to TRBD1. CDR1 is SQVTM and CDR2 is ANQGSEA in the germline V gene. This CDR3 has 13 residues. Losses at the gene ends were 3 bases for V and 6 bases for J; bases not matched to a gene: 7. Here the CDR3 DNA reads TGCAGCGTTGATGAGGGGGCGCGTCATGGCTACACCTTC. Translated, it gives CSVDEGARHGYTF.

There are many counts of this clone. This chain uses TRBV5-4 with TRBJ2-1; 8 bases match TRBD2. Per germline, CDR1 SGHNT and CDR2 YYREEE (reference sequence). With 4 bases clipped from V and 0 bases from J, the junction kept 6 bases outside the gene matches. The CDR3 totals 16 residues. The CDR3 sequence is CASSGGGLSSYNEQFF. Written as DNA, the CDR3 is TGTGCCAGCAGCGGCGGGGGGTTAAGCTCCTACAATGAGCAGTTCTTC.

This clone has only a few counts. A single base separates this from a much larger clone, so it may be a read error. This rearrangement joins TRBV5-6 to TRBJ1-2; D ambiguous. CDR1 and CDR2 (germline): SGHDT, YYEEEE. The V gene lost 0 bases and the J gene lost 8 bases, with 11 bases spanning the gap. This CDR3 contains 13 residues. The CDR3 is CASSLDGEQGYTF. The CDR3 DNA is TGTGCCAGCAGCTTGGACGGGGAGCAGGGCTACACCTTC.

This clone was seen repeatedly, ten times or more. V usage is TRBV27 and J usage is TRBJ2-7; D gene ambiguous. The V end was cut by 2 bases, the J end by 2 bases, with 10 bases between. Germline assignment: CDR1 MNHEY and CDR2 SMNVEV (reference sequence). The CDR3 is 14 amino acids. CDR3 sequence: CASSLAAATYEQYF. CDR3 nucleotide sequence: TGTGCCAGCAGTTTAGCGGCGGCTACCTACGAGCAGTACTTC.

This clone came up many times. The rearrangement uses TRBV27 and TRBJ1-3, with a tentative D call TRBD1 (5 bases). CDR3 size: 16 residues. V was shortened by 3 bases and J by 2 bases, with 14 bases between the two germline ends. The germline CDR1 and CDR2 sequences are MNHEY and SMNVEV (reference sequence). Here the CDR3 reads CASSFSRGWAGNTIYF. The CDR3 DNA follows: TGTGCCAGCAGTTTCTCTAGGGGATGGGCTGGAAACACCATATATTTT.

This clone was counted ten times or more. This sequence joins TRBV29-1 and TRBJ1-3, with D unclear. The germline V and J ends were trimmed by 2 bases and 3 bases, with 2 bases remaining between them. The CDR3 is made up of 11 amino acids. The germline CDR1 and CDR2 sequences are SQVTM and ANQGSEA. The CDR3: CSVERGNTIYF. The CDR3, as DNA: TGCAGCGTTGAACGTGGAAACACCATATATTTT.

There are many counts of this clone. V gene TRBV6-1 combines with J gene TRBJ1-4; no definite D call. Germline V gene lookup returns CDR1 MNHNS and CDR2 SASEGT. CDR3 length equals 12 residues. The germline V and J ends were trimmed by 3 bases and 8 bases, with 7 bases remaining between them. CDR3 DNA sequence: TGTGCCAGCAGTGATATGGGCGAAAAACTGTTTTTT. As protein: CASSDMGEKLFF.

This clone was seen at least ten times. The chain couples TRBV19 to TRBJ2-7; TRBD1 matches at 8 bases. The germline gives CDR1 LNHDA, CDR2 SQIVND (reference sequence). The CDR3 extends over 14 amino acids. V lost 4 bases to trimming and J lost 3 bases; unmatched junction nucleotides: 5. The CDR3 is CASSNQGAVYEQYF. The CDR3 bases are TGTGCCAGTAGTAATCAGGGGGCCGTCTACGAGCAGTACTTC.

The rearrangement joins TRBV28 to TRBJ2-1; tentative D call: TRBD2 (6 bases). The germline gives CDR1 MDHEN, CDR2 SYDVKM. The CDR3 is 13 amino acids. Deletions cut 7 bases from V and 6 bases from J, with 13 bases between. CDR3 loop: CASIVGGGNEQFF. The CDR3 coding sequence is TGTGCCAGCATTGTGGGGGGTGGCAATGAGCAGTTCTTC.

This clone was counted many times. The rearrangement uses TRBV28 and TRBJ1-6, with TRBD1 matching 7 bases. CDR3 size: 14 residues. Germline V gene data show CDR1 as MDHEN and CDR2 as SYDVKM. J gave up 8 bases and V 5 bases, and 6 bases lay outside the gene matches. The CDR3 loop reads CASSPYQGDSPLHF. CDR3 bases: TGTGCCAGCAGTCCCTACCAGGGGGATTCACCCCTCCACTTT.